These 10 T cell receptor beta chains share one sample of origin, sequenced in a study of blood T cells in healthy people across ages. Through a sample-barcoded 5' primer and a J-beta primer mix, a second PCR was run for roughly 7 to 11 cycles. TCRdb analysed the 5' RACE reads with MiXCR anew, one entry per CDR3 protein. There are about a million distinct CDR3 sequences in the sample; more than 30% occur only once, and less than 15% lies in the top ten. Sequencing was done on a sample of blood. Receptors were obtained from a man aged 18 to 30 in good health.

There are a few counts of this clonotype. The rearrangement uses TRBV15 and TRBJ2-1, with D maybe TRBD1 (6 bases). Germline lookup yields CDR1 LNHNV and CDR2 YYDKDF (reference sequence). V dropped 4 bases and J dropped 7 bases, with 14 bases sitting between them. The CDR3 loop spans 14 amino acids. The CDR3 reads CATSTERDRNEQFF. The CDR3 DNA reads as TGTGCCACCAGCACCGAGAGAGACAGGAATGAGCAGTTCTTC.

V is TRBV13 and J is TRBJ1-1, with D possibly TRBD1 on 5 matching bases. Trimming left V 2 bases short and J 7 bases short, with 11 bases between. Germline CDR1 and CDR2: PRHDT and FYEKMQ (reference sequence). The CDR3 has 13 amino acids. CDR3 in amino acids: CASSLLRASEAFF. DNA of the CDR3: TGTGCCAGCAGCTTACTCAGGGCGAGTGAAGCTTTCTTT.

Comment on this clonotype: At one end, the junction sequence differs from germline, possibly due to a read error. This chain connects TRBV6-5 to TRBJ2-5; 9 bases match TRBD1. Germline CDR1 reads MNHEY; CDR2 reads SVGAGI. This CDR3 is 12 amino acids long. Written as DNA, the CDR3 is TGTGCCAGCAGGCGGGACAGGGAGAACCAGTACTTC. Protein: CASRRDRENQYF.

V and J are TRBV9 and TRBJ1-1; the D is unclear. There are 15 residues in the CDR3. Trimming cost V 3 bases and J 5 bases, with 17 bases left between them. Germline V lookup: CDR1 SGDLS, CDR2 YYNGEE. The CDR3 DNA follows: TGTGCCAGCAGCGCGCCAGGAAAACCATATACTGAAGCTTTCTTT. Protein: CASSAPGKPYTEAFF.

The chain uses TRBV7-9 and TRBJ1-1, with D perhaps matching TRBD1 (6 bases). CDR1 SEHNR and CDR2 FQNEAQ come from the germline V gene (reference sequence). The CDR3 consists of 14 residues. Trimming removed 3 bases at V and 1 base at J, with 9 bases between. CDR3 loop: CASSLGAQNTEAFF. As DNA, the CDR3 is TGTGCCAGCAGCTTGGGGGCCCAGAACACTGAAGCTTTCTTT.

The chain uses TRBV29-1 and TRBJ1-2, with 11 bases lining up with TRBD1. Per the germline V gene, CDR1 is SQVTM and CDR2 is ANQGSEA. The V segment lost 5 bases and the J segment 4 bases; nucleotides outside the gene matches: 9. The length of the CDR3 is 15 residues. The CDR3 DNA is TGCAGCGTTCAACCGGGGACAGGGGGATTCTATGGCTACACCTTC. Its translation: CSVQPGTGGFYGYTF.

V usage is TRBV4-2 and J usage is TRBJ2-2; D gene unclear. In germline, CDR1 is LGHNA, CDR2 YNFKEQ. The ends were cut back, 2 bases at V and 5 bases at J, with 12 bases in the middle. This CDR3 is built from 15 residues. DNA for the CDR3: TGTGCCAGCAGCCAAAAGGACGGATCTACCGGGGAGCTGTTTTTT. This encodes CASSQKDGSTGELFF.

The genes are TRBV7-8 and TRBJ1-4; 12 bases are a match to TRBD1. Germline loops: CDR1 SGHVS, CDR2 FQNEAQ. CDR3 length equals 15 residues. The J segment lost 7 bases and the V segment lost 5 bases, leaving 5 bases of the junction unmatched. In DNA, the CDR3 is TGTGCCAGCAGCCGGGACAGGGGGCGCGGTGAAAAACTGTTTTTT. This translates into CASSRDRGRGEKLFF.

This clonotype was detected a few times. This chain links TRBV7-9 with TRBJ2-5; D might be TRBD2 (5 bases). The J call may be mistaken, given a closer DNA end match to TRBJ2-7. This CDR3 contains 13 residues. The germline V gene has CDR1 SEHNR and CDR2 FQNEAQ (reference sequence). The CDR3 spells CASSLERYSEQYF. Here the CDR3 DNA reads TGTGCCAGCAGCTTAGAGCGGTACAGCGAGCAGTACTTC.

The chain joins TRBV4-1 to TRBJ1-2; D is perhaps TRBD1 (5 bases). Germline V CDR1 and CDR2: MGHRA, YSYEKL. V lost 7 bases and J 2 bases, leaving 11 bases between the germline ends. The CDR3 contains 13 residues. This CDR3 reads CASNHRGNYGYTF. The CDR3 nucleotides are TGCGCCAGCAACCACCGGGGGAACTATGGCTACACCTTC.